The present T cell receptor beta chain was sequenced within a study of cytomegalovirus exposure and HLA in healthy donors. Study overall: Unique TCRs from HLA-typed donors, 70 million to 100 million of them, were held in an early data release. Study results and caveats: Later analysis identified a missense DCLRE1C variant that was linked to TCR beta V- and J-gene trimming. A later analysis associated 15,000 to 20,000 TCR beta sequences with HLA alleles at a 0.05 false discovery rate.

The CDR3 runs to 16 residues. J was trimmed by 2 bases and V by 6 bases; bases with no gene match: 8. Germline V CDR1 and CDR2: SNHLY, FYNNEI. With respect to this clone: Its matching antigen is unknown.

Primers for the PCR totalled 60 Vbeta and 13 Jbeta. TCRdb's table, derived via immunoSEQ multiplex PCR, lists solely in-frame clones and lacks some. This sample has around 100,000 clones; under 90% occur once, and the top ten carry roughly 2.5%. V gene TRBV2 combines with J gene TRBJ1-1; 11 positions agree with TRBD1. The sequenced sample was PBMCs. The clonotype was recovered from a young woman in good health and CMV-seronegative. CDR3 DNA sequence: TGTGCCAGCAGGTCTGGACAGGGGGCTGGAAACACTGAAGCTTTCTTT. Its protein is CASRSGQGAGNTEAFF.